This T cell receptor beta chain was recorded in a study of blood T cell repertoires in COVID-19 (dated by TCRdb to 2018 to 2020). About the investigation overall: Samples from collaborators originated in the United States, Italy and Spain and spanned both the acute and convalescent phases of COVID-19. Where available, HLA class I and class II types were obtained from metadata supplied by the sample provider rather than from assay-based typing. Sample metadata almost always included a de-identified subject ID, COVID-19 status, age in years and sex. The material from the prospective study consisted of cDNA or gDNA derived from T cells, B-cell-depleted T cells, or PBMCs. The repertoires were released in a freely available public database intended as a resource for research on the immune response to SARS-CoV-2. Deeply sampled blood TCRbeta repertoires from subjects exposed to, actively infected with, or recovered from COVID-19 were included in the dataset. Samples came from the ongoing ImmuneRACE study (first 160 participants) plus 1,254 subjects from 6 global collaborators. The paper's findings and limits, for the study overall: The quantity of clinical and demographic metadata differed by source and by participant and was supplied without curation.

Regarding this clone: Its antigen is unknown. Base qualities are not provided; no much larger clone lies one nucleotide away.

The immunoSEQ Assay, a bias-controlled multiplex PCR, was used to amplify TCRbeta CDR3 regions from genomic DNA. In the authors' own workflow: The number of nucleated cells in each sample was estimated from the amplification of reference gene primers within the assay. To quantify the absolute abundance of each unique TCRbeta CDR3 rearrangement, sequence reads were collapsed and filtered. For each sample, productive Simpson clonality was calculated as the square root of Simpson's diversity index across productive rearrangements. TCRdb took over this immuneACCESS table, retaining in-frame rearrangements with V and J assigned. Such tables are incomplete; in checked studies, under half of the missing clones stem from an unresolved V gene, and the remainder is unexplained. V, J and clone size were drawn from that table, and D and trimming were deduced from the DNA. The table for this sample lists a few hundred thousand clones; roughly 87% of them were counted only once. Of the sample, around 3% falls within the top ten clones.

Participants in the prospective study were aged roughly 18 to 95 years, lived in more than 20 United States geographic areas, and enrolled through a virtual design. Cohort assignment in the prospective study relied on participant-reported clinical history from a screening survey and a study questionnaire. For ImmuneRACE Cohort 3, a participant was defined as recovered based on two consecutive negative NP/OP PCR tests, clearance by a healthcare professional, or resolution of symptoms. In the prospective study, mobile phlebotomists collected whole blood, serum and a nasopharyngeal or oropharyngeal swab from each participant. Prospective study participants could optionally give additional blood draws and questionnaires over a roughly 2-month period. Before DNA extraction, blood samples from the prospective study were shipped at room temperature or frozen. The sequence was collected from a woman aged 25-40 years who had recovered from COVID-19. The source material was PBMCs or T cells enriched from blood (not recorded which).

The CDR3 in this case is CASSYSGGANQPQHF. The bases are TGTGCCAGCAGTTACTCAGGCGGCGCCAATCAGCCCCAGCATTTT. The V and J genes are TRBV6-5 and TRBJ1-5, with the D segment identity uncertain. V and J are truncated by 0 bases and 3 bases respectively, leaving an intervening sequence of 9 bases. From a lookup of the germline V gene, CDR1 and CDR2 are MNHEY and SVGAGI. The CDR3 sequence holds 15 residues, the cysteine and phenylalanine included. Kept here is only the CDR3 DNA, which spans 45 bases and is read in frame from base 1.